These 2 T cell receptor beta chains originate from one sample sequenced in a study of cytomegalovirus exposure and HLA in healthy donors. 60 Vbeta and 13 Jbeta primers were used in PCR. Profiling relied on immunoSEQ multiplex PCR, and the TCRdb table lists in-frame clones only, not all of them. Of about 160,000 clones listed, approximately 78% were seen once; the top ten hold 1.5% to 2%. Sequenced sample: PBMCs. Receptors were obtained from a woman in her late teens or twenties in good health and CMV-seronegative.

The chain joins TRBV27 to TRBJ2-3; TRBD2 aligns across 11 bases. From germline, CDR1 is MNHEY and CDR2 SMNVEV (reference sequence). This CDR3 spans 15 amino acids. Losses at the gene ends were 6 bases for V and 6 bases for J; bases not matched to a gene: 8. The CDR3 sequence: CASSFSGGAWDTQYF. CDR3 sequence (DNA): TGTGCCAGCAGCTTTAGCGGGGGGGCATGGGATACGCAGTATTTT.

In the case of this clone: Additional DNA sequences in this sample encode the identical CDR3. V gene TRBV6-5 combines with J gene TRBJ2-1; D uncertain. Germline-derived CDR1 and CDR2 are MNHEY and SVGAGI. The CDR3 totals 15 residues. V was clipped by 0 bases and J by 0 bases, with 6 bases between them. The CDR3 sequence is CASSYSGSSYNEQFF. CDR3 nucleotide sequence: TGTGCCAGCAGTTACTCGGGCAGCTCCTACAATGAGCAGTTCTTC.